A selection of T cell receptor beta chains follows, all from one sample in a study of shared T cell receptors in the human thymus. TCRdb keeps only in-frame clones here, not all; method: immunoSEQ multiplex PCR. The sample yields some 760,000 clones, 75% to 90% seen once. The same sample was also used in a study of human thymus T cells.

Specimen: thymocytes. These receptor sequences come from a girl less than two years old with a congenital heart defect. Each CDR3 is given with its conserved first and last residue. A D gene is named only where the DNA matches it firmly. Size values are once, few and many counts, or a class for expanded clones, and some rows have none.

D: .; V: TRBV5-1; J: TRBJ1-2; size: .; DNA: TGCGCCAGCAGCTCGACCCCCCTACCCGGACAGTACTATGGCTACACCTTC; CDR3: CASSSTPLPGQYYGYTF
D: .; V: TRBV5-6; J: TRBJ1-4; size: .; DNA: TGTGCCAGCAGCGTCCGCGGTGCAACTAATGAAAAACTGTTTTTT; CDR3: CASSVRGATNEKLFF
D: .; V: TRBV7-9; J: TRBJ2-3; size: .; DNA: TGTGCCAGCAGACGGAGTCGGCAGGGGACAGATACGCAGTATTTT; CDR3: CASRRSRQGTDTQYF
D: TRBD1; V: TRBV5-1; J: TRBJ2-5; size: .; DNA: TGCGCCAGCAGCTTCGGAGCCTGGACAGGGAGGGAGACCCAGTACTTC; CDR3: CASSFGAWTGRETQYF
D: .; V: TRBV6-4; J: TRBJ2-1; size: .; DNA: TGTGCCAGCAGTGGCGGACAGTTCAGCTCCTACAATGAGCAGTTCTTC; CDR3: CASSGGQFSSYNEQFF
D: .; V: TRBV5-4; J: TRBJ1-6; size: .; DNA: TGTGCCAGCAGGTCTGTGTCGGGACTCCGATCGAATTCACCCCTCCACTTT; CDR3: CASRSVSGLRSNSPLHF
D: TRBD2; V: TRBV14; J: TRBJ2-3; size: few; DNA: TGTGCCAGCAGCGACGGACTAGCGGGGTCAGATACGCAGTATTTT; CDR3: CASSDGLAGSDTQYF
D: TRBD1; V: TRBV27; J: TRBJ1-1; size: .; DNA: TGTGCCAGCCAGGGGGGCACTGAAGCTTTCTTT; CDR3: CASQGGTEAFF
D: TRBD1; V: TRBV5-1; J: TRBJ2-7; size: few; DNA: TGCGCCAGCAGCCCGAGGGACAGGGGTATTCGGAACTTATCCTACGAGCAGTACTTC; CDR3: CASSPRDRGIRNLSYEQYF
D: TRBD1; V: TRBV19; J: TRBJ1-4; size: .; DNA: TGTGCCAGTAGTTTAGACAGGGGAGGGGAAAAACTGTTTTTT; CDR3: CASSLDRGGEKLFF
D: TRBD2; V: TRBV29-1; J: TRBJ2-3; size: once; DNA: TGCAGCGTTGTAAGAGGGGGACTAGCGGGAGCTAGCACAGATACGCAGTATTTT; CDR3: CSVVRGGLAGASTDTQYF
D: .; V: TRBV19; J: TRBJ1-5; size: .; DNA: TGTGCCAGTAGTATTATACTGTCGGGGGGCCGGGCTCTAATTCGTCACATTCAGCCCCAGCATTTT; CDR3: CASSIILSGGRALIRHIQPQHF
D: TRBD1; V: TRBV5-5; J: TRBJ1-3; size: .; DNA: TGTGCCAGCAGTGGAAAACCCGACAGGGCTAGTGGAAACACCATATATTTT; CDR3: CASSGKPDRASGNTIYF
D: TRBD1; V: TRBV7-9; J: TRBJ1-1; size: .; DNA: TGTGCCAGCAGCCCTCCCGGGACAGCGAACACTGAAGCTTTCTTT; CDR3: CASSPPGTANTEAFF
D: .; V: TRBV13; J: TRBJ1-3; size: few; DNA: TGTGCCAGCAGCTTAGGCGGGGGGTTTGCTCCGGGAGGAAACACCATATATTTT; CDR3: CASSLGGGFAPGGNTIYF
D: .; V: TRBV13; J: TRBJ2-3; size: .; DNA: TGTGCCAGCAGCGCTTTCGGTCCTGATAGCACAGATACGCAGTATTTT; CDR3: CASSAFGPDSTDTQYF
D: TRBD1; V: TRBV14; J: TRBJ1-4; size: .; DNA: TGTGCCAGCAGCTCGACAGGGGGTCATGAAAAACTGTTTTTT; CDR3: CASSSTGGHEKLFF
D: .; V: TRBV5-1; J: TRBJ2-7; size: once; DNA: TGCGCCAGCAGCTTCCTCGACTCCCGGTCGTGGTACGAGCAGTACTTC; CDR3: CASSFLDSRSWYEQYF
D: TRBD2; V: TRBV5-4; J: TRBJ2-1; size: few; DNA: TGTGCCAGCAGCCTTTGGACTAGCGAGACGGACCTAATCAATGAGCAGTTCTTC; CDR3: CASSLWTSETDLINEQFF
D: .; V: TRBV5-6; J: TRBJ2-7; size: .; DNA: TGTGCCAGCAGCTTTAGCTACGAGCAGTACTTC; CDR3: CASSFSYEQYF
D: TRBD2; V: TRBV19; J: TRBJ2-5; size: .; DNA: TGTGCCAGTAGGGGAGTAGCGGGGCGTCTGGGGGAGACCCAGTACTTC; CDR3: CASRGVAGRLGETQYF
D: TRBD2; V: TRBV9; J: TRBJ2-5; size: .; DNA: TGTGCCAGCAGCCCTAGGCCCCAAGCGGGGGGTTTCATTGGGGAGACCCAGTACTTC; CDR3: CASSPRPQAGGFIGETQYF
D: TRBD1; V: TRBV25-1; J: TRBJ2-2; size: .; DNA: TGTGCCAGCAGTAATCCCGACAGGGGGGCGAACACCGGGGAGCTGTTTTTT; CDR3: CASSNPDRGANTGELFF
D: TRBD2; V: TRBV7-2; J: TRBJ2-2; size: .; DNA: TGTGCCAGCAGCTTAGAACCCCGCTCGGGGGGTGGGTCCGGGGAGCTGTTTTTT; CDR3: CASSLEPRSGGGSGELFF
D: .; V: TRBV30; J: TRBJ1-1; size: .; DNA: TGTGCCTGGGGACGGGGGGGTTCAATGAGGAACACTGAAGCTTTCTTT; CDR3: CAWGRGGSMRNTEAFF
D: .; V: TRBV21-1; J: TRBJ2-4; size: .; DNA: TGTGCCAGCGGGGGGGCCGCCTCGCCCCAAATAGCCAAAAACATTCAGTACTTC; CDR3: CASGGAASPQIAKNIQYF
D: .; V: TRBV25-1; J: TRBJ2-7; size: .; DNA: TGTGCCAGCAGTGACCTTTACGAGCAGTACTTC; CDR3: CASSDLYEQYF
D: .; V: TRBV13; J: TRBJ1-2; size: few; DNA: TGTGCCAGCAGCTCTCCGACATATATCTATGGCTACACCTTC; CDR3: CASSSPTYIYGYTF
D: .; V: TRBV28; J: TRBJ1-4; size: .; DNA: TGTGCCAGCAGGCCCAGGATCCAGGCCCATGCAACTAATGAAAAACTGTTTTTT; CDR3: CASRPRIQAHATNEKLFF
D: .; V: TRBV29-1; J: TRBJ1-5; size: .; DNA: TGCAGCGTTGAACGGCTAACGGAGAATCAGCCCCAGCATTTT; CDR3: CSVERLTENQPQHF
D: TRBD2; V: TRBV5-1; J: TRBJ2-2; size: few; DNA: TGCGCCAGCAGCTTGGCCGGGGGGACCGGGGAGCTGTTTTTT; CDR3: CASSLAGGTGELFF
D: TRBD1; V: TRBV9; J: TRBJ1-1; size: .; DNA: TGTGCCAGCAGCCCACATGAGGGGACAGGGAAGATAACGGCGTGGGCTGAAGCTTTCTTT; CDR3: CASSPHEGTGKITAWAEAFF
D: .; V: TRBV10-3; J: TRBJ1-3; size: .; DNA: TGTGCCATCACGAAATCTGGCAGGGGAGGAAACACCATATATTTT; CDR3: CAITKSGRGGNTIYF
D: .; V: TRBV11-2; J: TRBJ1-2; size: .; DNA: TGTGCCAGCAGCTTTAATAGGAGGATTAACTATGGCTACACCTTC; CDR3: CASSFNRRINYGYTF
D: TRBD2; V: TRBV7-6; J: TRBJ2-7; size: .; DNA: TGTGCCAGCAGCTGGGAGACCGGGACTAGCGGGGGGGGAGAAGAGTGCGAGCAGTACTTC; CDR3: CASSWETGTSGGGEECEQYF
D: TRBD2; V: TRBV5-1; J: TRBJ2-5; size: .; DNA: TGCGCCAGCAGCTTGGATGTGCAGCGGGGGGTTGGAGAGACCCAGTACTTC; CDR3: CASSLDVQRGVGETQYF
D: TRBD2; V: TRBV5-1; J: TRBJ2-2; size: .; DNA: TGCGCCAGCAGAGGGACTAGCGGGGCCACCGGGGAGCTGTTTTTT; CDR3: CASRGTSGATGELFF
D: .; V: TRBV29-1; J: TRBJ1-1; size: .; DNA: TGCAGCGTTGAGACGCGCCGGACTTACACTGAAGCTTTCTTT; CDR3: CSVETRRTYTEAFF
D: .; V: TRBV6-5; J: TRBJ1-2; size: .; DNA: TGTGCCAGCAGTTACAACTTCGGACTGCCAGACTATGGCTACACCTTC; CDR3: CASSYNFGLPDYGYTF
D: .; V: TRBV5-1; J: TRBJ2-7; size: .; DNA: TGCGCCAGCAGCTTGTATTCTTCGGGTAAGCCCTTCGTCGAGCAGTACTTC; CDR3: CASSLYSSGKPFVEQYF
D: .; V: TRBV19; J: TRBJ1-2; size: .; DNA: TGTGCCAGTAGTATCGGTACGGGAGCTAACTATGGCTACACCTTC; CDR3: CASSIGTGANYGYTF
D: .; V: TRBV20-1; J: TRBJ1-4; size: .; DNA: TGCAGTGCGCGGTGGGATGAAAAACTGTTTTTT; CDR3: CSARWDEKLFF
D: .; V: TRBV2; J: TRBJ1-3; size: .; DNA: TGTGCCAGCAGCCCGAGGACTAGTGGAAACACCATATATTTT; CDR3: CASSPRTSGNTIYF
D: .; V: TRBV28; J: TRBJ1-2; size: .; DNA: TGTGCCAGCCGTCCAGGTCCGGGAAGAGAAGGCTACACCTTC; CDR3: CASRPGPGREGYTF
D: .; V: TRBV4-3; J: TRBJ1-1; size: .; DNA: TGCGCCAGCAGCCAAGAAGGGGTGTTGGGTCGGGCGGGGGATGAAGCTTTCTTT; CDR3: CASSQEGVLGRAGDEAFF
D: .; V: TRBV9; J: TRBJ1-2; size: .; DNA: TGTGCCAGCAGCGTAGGAGAGGGCGACTATGGCTACACCTTC; CDR3: CASSVGEGDYGYTF
D: .; V: TRBV7-8; J: TRBJ1-4; size: .; DNA: TGTGCCAGCGCGAGAGTTAATGAAAAACTGTTTTTT; CDR3: CASARVNEKLFF
D: TRBD1; V: TRBV18; J: TRBJ2-7; size: .; DNA: TGTGCCAGCTCACGACTCCGGGACAGGGCCGCCTACGAGCAGTACTTC; CDR3: CASSRLRDRAAYEQYF
D: .; V: TRBV6-5; J: TRBJ2-5; size: .; DNA: TGTGCCAGCAGCAAGTCGGACAGACCTCAGGAGACCCAGTACTTC; CDR3: CASSKSDRPQETQYF
D: TRBD1; V: TRBV14; J: TRBJ1-2; size: .; DNA: TGTGCCAGCAGAAAGATACTGACAGGGGACTATGGCTACACCTTC; CDR3: CASRKILTGDYGYTF
D: .; V: TRBV5-6; J: TRBJ2-1; size: few; DNA: TGTGCCAGCAGCTTGGGGGCAGGGGAACCCAGCTCCTACAATGAGCAGTTCTTC; CDR3: CASSLGAGEPSSYNEQFF
D: .; V: TRBV6-4; J: TRBJ1-1; size: .; DNA: TGTGCCAGCAGTAAAACAGAGAACACTGAAGCTTTCTTT; CDR3: CASSKTENTEAFF
D: .; V: TRBV2; J: TRBJ2-1; size: .; DNA: TGTGCCAGCAGTGAACTTCGGGGAAATGAGCAGTTCTTC; CDR3: CASSELRGNEQFF
D: .; V: TRBV5-5; J: TRBJ1-5; size: .; DNA: TGTGCCAGCAGCCTGTGGAGGGGCAATCAGCCCCAGCATTTT; CDR3: CASSLWRGNQPQHF
D: .; V: TRBV14; J: TRBJ1-2; size: .; DNA: TGTGCCAGCAGATCCGGGGTGGGCTATGGCTACACCTTC; CDR3: CASRSGVGYGYTF
D: TRBD2; V: TRBV13; J: TRBJ2-7; size: .; DNA: TGTGCCAGCAGCCGCGAGGGACTAGACTCCTACGAGCAGTACTTC; CDR3: CASSREGLDSYEQYF
D: TRBD1; V: TRBV27; J: TRBJ2-7; size: .; DNA: TGTGCCAGCAGTTCCCACAGGGGAGAGGGTCTCTACGAGCAGTACTTC; CDR3: CASSSHRGEGLYEQYF